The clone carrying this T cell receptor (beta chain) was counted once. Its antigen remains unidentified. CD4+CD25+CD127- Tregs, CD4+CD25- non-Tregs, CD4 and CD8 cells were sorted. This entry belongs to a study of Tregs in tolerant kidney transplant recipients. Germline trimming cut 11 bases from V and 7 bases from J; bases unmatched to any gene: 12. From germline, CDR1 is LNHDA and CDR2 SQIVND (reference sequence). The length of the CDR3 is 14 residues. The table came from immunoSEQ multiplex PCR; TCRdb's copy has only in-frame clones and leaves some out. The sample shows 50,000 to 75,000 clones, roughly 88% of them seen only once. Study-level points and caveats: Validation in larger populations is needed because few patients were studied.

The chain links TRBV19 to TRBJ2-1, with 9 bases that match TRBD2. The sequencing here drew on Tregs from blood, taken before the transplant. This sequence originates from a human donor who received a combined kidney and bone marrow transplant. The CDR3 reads CACKSSGKGNEQFF. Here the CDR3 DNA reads TGTGCCTGCAAATCTAGCGGGAAAGGAAATGAGCAGTTCTTC.